This record covers a single T cell receptor (beta chain). This specimen comes from a study of blood T cell repertoires in COVID-19. Study in general: Sources were T cells, B-cell-depleted T cells, or PBMCs; the material itself was cDNA or gDNA.

The CDR3 totals 15 residues. Germline V CDR1 and CDR2: SEHNR, FQNEAQ (reference sequence). Losses at the gene ends were 9 bases for V and 6 bases for J; bases not matched to a gene: 7. In the original workflow: The assay estimated nucleated cells by amplifying reference gene primers. Profiled with immunoSEQ multiplex PCR; TCRdb holds only in-frame clones, not every one. For V, J and clone size, that table is used; D and trimming come from the DNA. The table has 200,000 to 250,000 clones, 86% seen once. This chain uses TRBV7-9 with TRBJ1-6; 11 nucleotides agree with TRBD1. The receptor comes from a man older than 75 with acute or convalescent COVID-19. The sample consisted of peripheral blood. The CDR3 DNA follows: TGTGCCAGTACCTCGGGACAGGGGGTTAATTCACCCCTCCACTTT. This gives the protein CASTSGQGVNSPLHF.